This TCR beta chain is drawn from a study of cytomegalovirus exposure and HLA in healthy donors (dated by TCRdb to 2015 to 2018). About the full investigation: An earlier analysis of approximately 640 of the donors reported 250 to 350 Gb of sequence data and 100 million to 130 million unique TCR beta sequences from 150 million to 200 million T cells. About 280 gigabases of sequencing data and tens of millions of unique TCR sequences were included in an early release covering 500 to 750 HLA-typed donors. The genetic ancestry cluster associated with self-reported Caucasian donors included 70% to 85% of the approximately 400 genotyped donors. The study aimed to test whether signatures of past pathogen exposure could be identified by cataloging public T cell receptors. The T cell repertoires of 700 or so subjects were profiled by immunosequencing and related to cytomegalovirus serostatus. Along with the approximately 700-subject first cohort, a separate validation cohort of over 90 different subjects was used. To predict cytomegalovirus infection status, the study brought together high-throughput TCR immunosequencing, statistical association of individual TCRs with disease status, and machine learning. A later analysis re-examined previously published TCR beta repertoires from around 670 donors and added high-resolution HLA genotyping to investigate patterns of TCR occurrence. Rather than using new phenotypic data, the later analysis identified candidate immune exposures from TCR beta sequences and from how often those sequences occurred across donors. An earlier analysis of 587 of the donors used high-throughput TCR beta sequencing to judge whether each TCR beta V gene segment behaved as functional or pseudogenic. Donor age, sex, ethnicity and CMV serostatus were compiled together with the repertoire data. Genome-wide SNP genotypes for about three fifths of the 666 donors were used in a later genetic analysis, which treated that subset as a discovery cohort. Every repertoire in the discovery cohort had been generated on one and the same sequencing platform. HLA typing covered class I and class II loci at four-digit resolution. The number of typed donors differed by locus: 629-630 for A, B, C, DRB1 and DQB1; approximately 520 for DQA1; about 600 for DPA1; and 400 to 480 for DPB1. Roughly five DR-DQ haplotypes were handled as single units for association and clustering, since linkage in the cohort was strong. Among about 410 genotyped donors of the cohort, an average of approximately 200,000 unique TCR beta nucleotide sequences was sequenced per donor, of which 15% to 20% were non-productive. Points the paper makes about the study in general: This cohort had only TCR beta chains sequenced, and the lack of alpha or paired-chain data limited which features could be detected. Strong co-occurrence of HLA alleles, especially DR and DQ, made assigning TCR associations to individual alleles difficult. According to a later analysis, most CMV-associated TCR beta chains appeared to be HLA-restricted, and the HLA associations seemed to be driven largely by CMV exposure. The classifier was reported to diagnose cytomegalovirus status with high specificity and sensitivity in both the original cohort and the validation cohort. The presence/absence analyses assumed that sequencing depth was roughly uniform across donors, and that assumption may not be true. In a later analysis, the rate of TCR association differed among HLA loci, with DRB1 alleles having the most associated TCRs and HLA-C alleles having the fewest. The study listed 170 or so TCR beta chains as associated with cytomegalovirus. The sequencing pipeline was judged likely to have produced a cluster of highly shared sequence variants as a technical artifact. In a later analysis, 16,951 TCR beta sequences were associated with specific HLA alleles at a false discovery rate of 0.05. The only immune exposure information available for the cohort was CMV serostatus. The authors suggested that the approach could potentially be extended to other disease states and immunological phenotypes. V-gene and J-gene trimming of TCR beta chains was associated with a missense DCLRE1C variant in a later genetic analysis, and the association was replicated in an independent cohort. Because HLA typing was unavailable for some donors at each locus, only the typed subset was used in association tests. Most TCR sequences were seen in very few donors, while some public TCRs were found in many individuals. According to a later genetic analysis, donors in an Asian-associated ancestry cluster had fewer N-insertions in productive TCRs than the approximately 610-donor mean. In vitro tests confirmed that three of the cytomegalovirus-associated TCR beta chains recognize cytomegalovirus antigens. Some IMGT-functional V segments, including TRBV6-2 and TRBV6-3, could not be distinguished by the 87-base-pair reads and were therefore excluded. An earlier analysis of some 560 of the donors showed that most TCR beta V segments appeared in productive rearrangements either about 90% or about 30% of the time, which broadly matched IMGT annotations. A further reported finding was that TCR beta sequences accurately predicted the HLA-A and HLA-B alleles for most subjects in the first cohort. Correlated functional status among segregating V segments might be attributable to linkage disequilibrium, but an unknown experimental factor could not be ruled out. In a later analysis, HLA-associated TCR beta chains were found to be more clonally expanded and to have lower generation probabilities than equally common non-associated chains. A later analysis reported that several top co-occurrence clusters appeared linked to parvovirus B19, influenza, CMV and Epstein-Barr virus. Approximately 16 rarely observed V segments, including chromosome 9 orphons, were excluded from the earlier analysis of 550 to 700 of the donors because counts were too low.

In total, 500 to 700 healthy bone marrow donors made up the cohort. Cohort members were all nominally healthy when sampled, although unrecorded immune exposures were likely present. The donor was CMV seropositive and belonged to the group of more than 250 seropositive cohort members. Every donor gave a peripheral blood sample, and the peripheral blood mononuclear cells from that sample were used for TCR beta sequencing. Genomic DNA was extracted from the blood cell samples with the Qiagen DNeasy Blood Extraction Kit. A few counts support this clone. Its recognized antigen is unknown. No quality values exist for individual bases; no much larger clone is one base distant. The CDR3 has 17 amino acids, counting the end cysteine and phenylalanine. Just CDR3 DNA is preserved here, 51 bases in frame from base 1. As encoded in the germline V gene, CDR1 is SGHRS while CDR2 is YFSETQ. V is trimmed back by 0 bases and J by 0 bases, and the junction contains 5 bases that no gene match accounts for.

The library came from the immunoSEQ multiplex PCR assay. The multiplex PCR relied on a mix of 60 forward primers for TCR Vbeta segments and 13 reverse primers for TCR Jbeta segments. The CDR3 region of rearranged TCR beta genes was amplified from genomic DNA with a multiplex PCR assay. On the Illumina HiSeq System, the amplified TCR beta libraries were sequenced as 87-base-pair reads. The original methods were these. In a later analysis, tens of millions of unique TCR beta chains were counted across the roughly 700 repertoires, and roughly 11 million of these chains were shared by at least two donors. Raw reads were error-corrected and collapsed into unique sequences by a nearest-neighbor algorithm in which closely related sequences were merged to remove PCR and sequencing errors. CDR3 sequences were aligned to IMGT reference sequences to assign V, D and J gene segments. For a sequence to be retained, at least a six-nucleotide match to both a V gene segment and a J gene segment was required. Rearrangements were called productive when the CDR3 lacked stop codons and stayed in frame with V and J; all others were non-productive. Following IMGT convention, CDR3 was defined as the stretch from the second conserved V-encoded cysteine to the conserved J-encoded phenylalanine. Sequences without an unambiguous match to a single V gene segment were excluded from the earlier analysis of a few hundred of the donors. In an earlier analysis of roughly 600 of the donors, a V segment was called functional when productive rearrangements were above 56.7%, and segregating when the standard deviation between donors exceeded 5%. A statistical classification framework was built to diagnose cytomegalovirus status from the catalog of TCR beta chain sequences. V and J gene assignment, in a later analysis, came from comparing TCR nucleotide sequences with IMGT/GENE-DB human TR gene sequences. In a later analysis, CDR3 sequences and most-parsimonious VDJ recombination scenarios were assigned using the TCRdist pipeline. In a later analysis, each TCR beta chain was defined by its CDR3 amino acid sequence together with its V-gene family, and reads lacking a unique V-gene family were excluded. In a later analysis, 500 to 650 highly shared, low-generation-probability nucleotide sequences were removed to address suspected cross-contamination and a sequencing artifact. A later analysis calculated a clonal expansion index for each public chain from normalized within-repertoire ranks of inferred template counts. In a later analysis, generation probabilities were computed using a VDJ recombination model fitted to out-of-frame rearrangements, and the results were checked against IGoR. In a later analysis, TCR-TCR, TCR-HLA and TCR-CMV co-occurrence was scored with hypergeometric tests, and a repertoire-size bias correction was applied to TCR pairs. False discovery rates were estimated in a later analysis by permuting HLA or CMV assignments 20 times. In a later analysis, co-occurring TCRs were grouped with DBSCAN, and TCRdist sequence similarity was added when clustering was performed within HLA-allele-positive subsets. Co-occurrence clustering excluded repertoires with fewer than 30,000 or more than 120,000 public chains, plus five with anomalous nucleotide sharing. Held by TCRdb, this immuneACCESS table contains in-frame sequences only and omits some clones. Under half of the omission traces to an unresolved V gene where checked; the cause of the rest is unknown. V, J and clone size were drawn from that table, and D and trimming were deduced from the DNA. The sample table records fewer than 85,000 clones; more than 60% of these occur just once. The ten top clones hold around an eighth of the sample.

The source material was PBMCs. The receptor was isolated from a male donor in good health and CMV-seropositive. This chain is built from TRBV5-1 and TRBJ1-4, and TRBD1 aligns with 7 junction nucleotides. The sequenced DNA: TGCGCCAGCAGCTTGGGACAGGGATACACAACTAATGAAAAACTGTTTTTT. This codes for CASSLGQGYTTNEKLFF.